This T cell receptor (beta chain) was captured by sequencing in a study of blood T cell repertoires in COVID-19. Across the study: Samples representing acute and convalescent COVID-19 were sourced from the United States, Italy and Spain. T cells, B-cell-depleted T cells, or PBMCs provided the cDNA or gDNA that served as material.

TCRdb's copy holds only in-frame clones and misses some; the assay was immunoSEQ multiplex PCR. The sample includes about 150,000 clones, 80% to 90% of them seen just once. The CDR3 has 18 amino acids. V was pared by 3 bases and J by 0 bases, with 17 bases between. The V gene's germline CDR1 is ENHRY and CDR2 SYGVKD. This chain joins TRBV10-3 and TRBJ1-4; D unclear. The receptor was isolated from a woman aged 40 to 50 with acute or convalescent COVID-19. Sequencing was done on a sample of peripheral blood. The CDR3 coding sequence is TGTGCCATCAGTGATCCAGAGAAGCAAACAGCAACTAATGAAAAACTGTTTTTT. It codes for CAISDPEKQTATNEKLFF.